In its sample, the clone carrying this T cell receptor (beta chain) was seen many times. Its antigen is still unknown. This entry is derived from a study of T cells in Graves' hyperthyroidism and ophthalmopathy. Patients having uncontrolled infection, another autoimmune disease, pregnancy or lactation were not included. From more than 9 ml of fresh peripheral blood, PBMCs were isolated. Germline V gene sequence: CDR1 MDHEN, CDR2 SYDVKM. With 6 bases removed from V and 0 bases from J, the gap between germline ends came to 9 bases. CDR3 length: 14 residues. Amplified regions were TCR beta CDR3 sequences from RNA transcripts. TCR CDR3 regions were first amplified by RT-PCR with HTBI primers. TCRdb fed the multiplex PCR reads into MiXCR, producing one record per CDR3 protein. The sample yields a few hundred thousand distinct CDR3 sequences, less than 15% seen once. Study results and caveats: From stable hyperthyroidism, ophthalmopathy was set apart by a 13 V-J model. Blood samples included most of the expanded thyroid clonotypes exceeding 0.001.

This sequence was found in a woman under 30 with Graves' hyperthyroidism. The specimen was blood. The rearrangement uses TRBV28 and TRBJ2-1, with a weak D call TRBD2 (6 bases). As DNA, the CDR3 is TGTGCCAGCAGGGGAGCGGGCTCCTACAATGAGCAGTTCTTC. Amino acids: CASRGAGSYNEQFF. The full variable domain, completed using reference TRBV28 and TRBJ2-1, is DVKVTQSSRYLVKRTGEKVFLECVQDMDHENMFWYRQDPGLGLRLIYFSYDVKMKEKGDIPEGYSVSREKKERFSLILESASTNQTSMYLCASRGAGSYNEQFFGPGTRLTVL.